The 22 T cell receptor beta chains below were found in one sample sequenced in a study of cytomegalovirus exposure and HLA in healthy donors. The PCR made use of 60 Vbeta and 13 Jbeta primers. Some clones are missing from TCRdb's copy, which holds only in-frame ones; the method was immunoSEQ multiplex PCR. The data contain 150,000 to 200,000 clones, over 75% of them seen just once; the ten biggest clones take up about 4.4%. Sequenced material: PBMCs. These receptors were taken from a man aged 35 to 55 in good health and CMV-seronegative.

CDR3 sequence reads: CASSYLAGPNSYEQYF. The CDR3 nucleotides read TGTGCCAGCAGCTATTTAGCGGGGCCAAACTCCTACGAGCAGTACTTC. The J gene is TRBJ2-7, the V gene TRBV7-6; 8 nucleotides align to TRBD2. Germline assignment: CDR1 SGHVS and CDR2 FNYEAQ. The junction had 8 bases not matched to a gene; V was cut back by 4 bases and J by 0 bases. The CDR3 totals 16 residues.

The CDR3, as DNA: TGTGCCAGCAGCGCCTCCGGGGGGGAGACCCAGTACTTC. It encodes CASSASGGETQYF. The rearrangement links TRBV9 to TRBJ2-5; TRBD2 matches at 7 bases. The CDR3 consists of 13 residues. V gave up 3 bases and J gave up 5 bases; unmatched junction bases: 4. CDR1 and CDR2 (germline): SGDLS, YYNGEE.

V usage is TRBV9 and J usage is TRBJ2-1; tentative D call: TRBD2 (7 bases). Germline values: CDR1 SGDLS, CDR2 YYNGEE. The CDR3 runs 15 residues. The V end lost 2 bases, the J end lost 8 bases, and 17 bases lay between the germline ends. CDR3 DNA: TGTGCCAGCAGCGTGGGGGGGGCCGGGTTCGATGAGCAGTTCTTC. Encoded protein: CASSVGGAGFDEQFF.

This clone was found a few times. The chain has TRBV9 and TRBJ2-5; D may be TRBD1 (6 bases). This CDR3 is built from 15 residues. V was cut by 4 bases and J by 5 bases, with 18 bases left in between. Germline V gives CDR1 SGDLS, CDR2 YYNGEE. CDR3 region: CASSPQGGVRETQYF. In nucleotides, the CDR3 is TGTGCCAGCAGCCCCCAAGGGGGTGTGAGGGAGACCCAGTACTTC. The variable domain in full, with the rest retrieved from reference TRBV9 and TRBJ2-5, is DSGVTQTPKHLITATGQRVTLRCSPRSGDLSVYWYQQSLDQGLQFLIQYYNGEERAKGNILERFSAQQFPDLHSELNLSSLELGDSALYFCASSPQGGVRETQYFGPGTRLLVL.

The CDR3 DNA reads as TGCGCCAGCAGCTTGAAGGGCAGCGGGGACCAAGAGACCCAGTACTTC. This translates into CASSLKGSGDQETQYF. The chain uses TRBV5-1 and TRBJ2-5; 7 bases line up with TRBD2. Germline V gene sequence: CDR1 SGHRS, CDR2 YFSETQ. V lost 1 base and J lost 0; bases outside the gene matches: 6. The CDR3 covers 16 residues.

With regard to this clone: Relative to the germline gene, one junction end is altered; a read error may explain this. V and J are TRBV7-9 and TRBJ2-7; D may be TRBD2 (5 bases). The CDR3 contains 16 residues. The germline CDR1 and CDR2 sequences are SEHNR and FQNEAQ (reference sequence). The CDR3 sequence: CSSSSFATAEGYEQYF. In nucleotides, the CDR3 is TGTTCCAGCAGCTCCTTTGCCACTGCTGAGGGCTACGAGCAGTACTTC. Complete variable domain (other parts from reference TRBV7-9 and TRBJ2-7): DTGVSQNPRHKITKRGQNVTFRCDPISEHNRLYWYRQTLGQGPEFLTYFQNEAQLEKSRLLSDRFSAERPKGSFSTLEIQRTEQGDSAMYLCSSSSFATAEGYEQYFGPGTRLTVT.

This clone was observed once. The rearrangement uses TRBV29-1 and TRBJ2-1; 9 nucleotides match TRBD2. Trimming at V came to 0 bases and at J to 5 bases, leaving 5 bases not matched to a gene. The CDR3 runs to 15 residues. The germline V gene encodes CDR1 SQVTM and CDR2 ANQGSEA. The CDR3 nucleotides are TGCAGCGTTGAAGAGGGGCGGGGGGGCCACAATGAGCAGTTCTTC. Protein product: CSVEEGRGGHNEQFF.

The chain combines TRBV6-1 with TRBJ2-5; D is possibly TRBD2 (6 bases). V was cut by 5 bases and J by 4 bases, with 14 bases left in between. CDR3 length equals 14 residues. CDR1 MNHNS and CDR2 SASEGT come from the germline V gene. CDR3 loop: CASSWDGGAETQYF. CDR3 in DNA: TGTGCCAGCAGTTGGGACGGCGGGGCAGAGACCCAGTACTTC.

The table lists this clone with a few counts. The chain joins TRBV14 to TRBJ1-6; D is unclear. From germline, CDR1 is SGHDN and CDR2 FVKESK. The CDR3 runs to 14 residues. V gave up 4 bases and J gave up 14 bases, with 18 bases separating them. The CDR3 reads CASSPSGSKAALHF. CDR3 nucleotide sequence: TGTGCCAGCAGCCCCTCCGGGTCCAAAGCGGCCCTCCACTTT.

The rearrangement links TRBV7-9 to TRBJ1-2; 7 positions match TRBD1. The ends lost 5 bases at V and 4 bases at J; junction bases unmatched: 1. Germline V gene lookup returns CDR1 SEHNR and CDR2 FQNEAQ (reference sequence). The CDR3 is 12 amino acids. CDR3 in DNA: TGTGCCAGCAGCCGGGACAGCTATGGCTACACCTTC. Its translation is CASSRDSYGYTF.

The genes are TRBV11-2 and TRBJ1-1; 9 nucleotides match TRBD1. CDR1 is SGHAT, CDR2 FQNNGV, per germline. V was pared by 4 bases and J by 5 bases, with 8 bases of the junction left unmatched. The CDR3 covers 15 residues. CDR3 protein: CASSSFRDRETEAFF. CDR3 coding DNA: TGTGCCAGCAGCTCTTTCCGGGACAGGGAAACTGAAGCTTTCTTT.

This clone came up a few times. The V and J genes are TRBV5-4 and TRBJ2-5; 9 bases agree with TRBD2. J gave up 1 base and V 4 bases, and 5 bases lay outside the gene matches. Per germline, CDR1 SGHNT and CDR2 YYREEE (reference sequence). The CDR3 consists of 15 residues. For the CDR3, the DNA is TGTGCCAGCAGCCTTGGGCGGGGGGGCCAAGAGACCCAGTACTTC. Protein product: CASSLGRGGQETQYF.

The chain employs TRBV6-1 and TRBJ1-2, with 8 bases lining up with TRBD1. V lost 9 bases to trimming and J lost 4 bases; unmatched junction nucleotides: 7. Germline V gene sequence: CDR1 MNHNS, CDR2 SASEGT. The CDR3 extends over 13 amino acids. The CDR3 nucleotides are TGTGCCAGTGGACAGGGTAACGTCTATGGCTACACCTTC. It codes for CASGQGNVYGYTF.

The rearrangement joins TRBV27 to TRBJ2-3, with D possibly TRBD2 on 7 matching bases. Germline V gives CDR1 MNHEY, CDR2 SMNVEV (reference sequence). This CDR3 has 17 residues. V was pared by 5 bases and J by 0 bases, with 18 bases between. The CDR3, as DNA: TGTGCCAGCAGTCTCGGTTGGGGGGGGCGGAGCACAGATACGCAGTATTTT. Amino acids: CASSLGWGGRSTDTQYF.

This sequence joins TRBV6-6 and TRBJ1-1, with TRBD1 matching over 7 bases. CDR1 is MNHNY and CDR2 is SVGAGI in the germline V gene (reference sequence). The CDR3 has 15 amino acids. Unmatched junction bases numbered 7, after V lost 5 bases and J lost 1 base. This CDR3 reads CASSPLGTANTEAFF. The CDR3 nucleotides read TGTGCCAGCAGTCCCCTGGGGACAGCGAACACTGAAGCTTTCTTT.

V gene TRBV11-2 combines with J gene TRBJ2-3; D not resolved. The CDR3 consists of 15 residues. Trimming removed 0 bases from V and 4 bases from J, with 11 bases in between. Germline CDR1 SGHAT, CDR2 FQNNGV. In DNA, the CDR3 is TGTGCCAGCAGCTTAGACTCTAATGAGGCAGATACGCAGTATTTT. It yields the protein CASSLDSNEADTQYF.

The CDR3 DNA sequence: TGTGCCAGCAGCCTAGGGATCTCTGGAGATTCACCCCTCCACTTT. Residues: CASSLGISGDSPLHF. The chain carries TRBV9 and TRBJ1-6; D is undetermined. Looked up from germline, CDR1 is SGDLS and CDR2 is YYNGEE. CDR3 length: 15 amino acids. V lost 4 bases and J lost 8, with 16 bases in between.

This clone was recorded only once. This chain joins TRBV11-2 and TRBJ1-1; D gene unclear. CDR1 SGHAT and CDR2 FQNNGV come from the germline V gene. Deletions cut 1 base from V and 1 base from J, with 10 bases between. The CDR3 is made up of 15 amino acids. The CDR3, as DNA: TGTGCCAGCAGCTTAGGTGCGGGCAGGAACACTGAAGCTTTCTTT. Its translation: CASSLGAGRNTEAFF.

The chain is built from TRBV19 and TRBJ2-7, with D possibly matching TRBD1 (7 bases). Trimming took 10 bases from V and 6 from J, leaving 16 bases between them. The CDR3 has 12 amino acids. Germline CDR1 reads LNHDA; CDR2 reads SQIVND (reference sequence). CDR3 protein: CATADRRGEQYF. Here the CDR3 DNA reads TGTGCCACAGCGGACAGGAGGGGCGAGCAGTACTTC.

CDR3 protein: CASSFDRAVAGELFF. The CDR3 region has the DNA TGCGCCAGCAGCTTTGACAGGGCGGTCGCCGGGGAGCTGTTTTTT. The J gene is TRBJ2-2, the V gene TRBV5-1; 7 bases match TRBD1. The CDR3 spans 15 residues. Germline V CDR1 and CDR2: SGHRS, YFSETQ. V lost 2 bases and J lost 6; bases outside the gene matches: 7.

The rearrangement links TRBV2 to TRBJ2-1, with 8 bases that match TRBD1. Germline lookup yields CDR1 SNHLY and CDR2 FYNNEI. Trimming took 6 bases from V and 6 from J; bases not matched to a gene: 7. The CDR3 contains 14 residues. CDR3 nucleotides: TGTGCCAGCAGCTCTTGGGACAGGTCCAATGAGCAGTTCTTC. This translates into CASSSWDRSNEQFF.

Only a few counts were recorded for this clone. The V and J genes are TRBV6-5 and TRBJ2-5; the match to TRBD2 covers 9 bases. Germline loops: CDR1 MNHEY, CDR2 SVGAGI. The V and J ends lost 5 bases and 2 bases, in that order; junction bases with no gene match: 6. The CDR3 loop spans 15 amino acids. For the CDR3, the DNA is TGTGCCAGCAGTAGACTAACTAGCGGGCAAGAGACCCAGTACTTC. Encoded protein: CASSRLTSGQETQYF.